Listed below are T cell receptor beta chains from one sample, sequenced in a study of blood T cell repertoires in COVID-19. Sequencing used immunoSEQ multiplex PCR; TCRdb keeps in-frame clones, though not all of them. The table lists a few hundred thousand clones, 85% to 90% of them singletons. Sequenced: peripheral blood. All receptors derive from a woman aged 45-60 years with active or convalescent COVID-19. Both conserved end residues are trimmed from each CDR3.

TRBV5-6	TRBJ1-2	ASSLVPQGGYGYT
TRBV7-3	TRBJ1-1	ASSSQGRDTEAF
TRBV4-1	TRBJ2-3	ASSQVSGGVTDTQY
TRBV6-5	TRBJ1-2	ASSYSGTAYGYT
TRBV6-4	TRBJ1-2	ASSEGANYGYT
TRBV5-8	TRBJ1-5	ASSLEYRDTYYSNQPQH
TRBV2	TRBJ1-3	ASRFGTDDSGNTIY
TRBV12-3/TRBV12-4	TRBJ1-6	ASNLQNSPLH
TRBV30	TRBJ1-1	AWSVRQVGTEAF
TRBV12-5	TRBJ2-3	ASGPGQGSTDTQY
TRBV11-2	TRBJ1-2	ASSFNQGAGGYT